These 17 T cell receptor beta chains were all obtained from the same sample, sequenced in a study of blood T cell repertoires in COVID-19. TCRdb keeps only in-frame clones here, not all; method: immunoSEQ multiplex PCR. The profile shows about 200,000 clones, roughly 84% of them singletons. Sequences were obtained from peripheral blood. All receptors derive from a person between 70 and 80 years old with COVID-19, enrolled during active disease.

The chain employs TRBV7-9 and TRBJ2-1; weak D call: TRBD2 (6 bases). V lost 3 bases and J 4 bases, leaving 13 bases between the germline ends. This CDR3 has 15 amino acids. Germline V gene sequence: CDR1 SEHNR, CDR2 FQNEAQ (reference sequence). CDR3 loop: CASSFSSATYNEQFF. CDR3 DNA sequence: TGTGCCAGCAGCTTTTCTAGCGCCACGTACAATGAGCAGTTCTTC. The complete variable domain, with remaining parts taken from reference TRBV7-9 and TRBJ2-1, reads DTGVSQNPRHKITKRGQNVTFRCDPISEHNRLYWYRQTLGQGPEFLTYFQNEAQLEKSRLLSDRFSAERPKGSFSTLEIQRTEQGDSAMYLCASSFSSATYNEQFFGPGTRLTVL.

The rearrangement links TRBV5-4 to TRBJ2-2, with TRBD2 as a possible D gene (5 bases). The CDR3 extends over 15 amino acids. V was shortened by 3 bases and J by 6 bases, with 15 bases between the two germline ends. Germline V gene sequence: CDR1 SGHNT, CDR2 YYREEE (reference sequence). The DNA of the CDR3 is TGTGCCAGCAGCTCCCGGAATGGACTCCCCGGGGAGCTGTTTTTT. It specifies CASSSRNGLPGELFF.

The CDR3 sequence: CASSQGKLVREAFF. In DNA form, the CDR3 reads TGTGCCAGCAGCCAAGGGAAACTAGTACGGGAAGCTTTCTTT. The chain carries TRBV3-1 (or the pseudogene TRBV3-2) and TRBJ1-1; no definite D call. Trimming stripped 1 base from V and 8 bases from J, with 14 bases between. This CDR3 is 14 amino acids long. Germline CDR1 LGHDT, CDR2 YNNKEL (reference sequence).

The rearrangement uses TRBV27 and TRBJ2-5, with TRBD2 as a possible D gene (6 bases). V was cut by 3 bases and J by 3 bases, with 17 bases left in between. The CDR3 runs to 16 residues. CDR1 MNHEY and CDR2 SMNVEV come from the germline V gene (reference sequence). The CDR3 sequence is CASSFTRGWGEETQYF. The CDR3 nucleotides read TGTGCCAGCAGTTTTACCCGAGGATGGGGGGAAGAGACCCAGTACTTC.

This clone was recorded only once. The CDR3 sequence is CASSPALPGYEQYF. The DNA of the CDR3 is TGTGCCAGCAGTCCCGCTCTACCTGGCTACGAGCAGTACTTC. This rearrangement joins TRBV28 to TRBJ2-7, with D unresolved. Trimming removed 5 bases from V and 3 bases from J, with 14 bases in between. Germline-derived CDR1 and CDR2 are MDHEN and SYDVKM. The CDR3 is 14 residues long.

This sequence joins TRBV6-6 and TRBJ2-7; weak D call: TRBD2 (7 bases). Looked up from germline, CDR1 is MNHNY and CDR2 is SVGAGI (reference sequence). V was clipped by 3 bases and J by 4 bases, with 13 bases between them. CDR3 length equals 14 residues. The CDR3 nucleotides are TGTGCCAGCAGTTATGGGGGGGCGAAGTACGAGCAGTACTTC. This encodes CASSYGGAKYEQYF.

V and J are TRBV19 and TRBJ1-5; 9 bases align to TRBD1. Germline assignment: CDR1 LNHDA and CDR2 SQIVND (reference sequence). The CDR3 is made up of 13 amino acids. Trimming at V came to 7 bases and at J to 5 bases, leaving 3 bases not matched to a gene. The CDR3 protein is CASKDRGDQPQHF. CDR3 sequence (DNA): TGTGCCAGTAAGGACAGGGGAGATCAGCCCCAGCATTTT.

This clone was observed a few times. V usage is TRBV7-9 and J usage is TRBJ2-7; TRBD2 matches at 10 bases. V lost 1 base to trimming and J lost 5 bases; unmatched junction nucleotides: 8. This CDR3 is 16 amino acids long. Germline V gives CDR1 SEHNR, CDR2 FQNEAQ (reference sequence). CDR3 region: CASSLESGGARNEQYF. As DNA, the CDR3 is TGTGCCAGCAGCTTAGAGAGCGGGGGGGCTAGGAACGAGCAGTACTTC.

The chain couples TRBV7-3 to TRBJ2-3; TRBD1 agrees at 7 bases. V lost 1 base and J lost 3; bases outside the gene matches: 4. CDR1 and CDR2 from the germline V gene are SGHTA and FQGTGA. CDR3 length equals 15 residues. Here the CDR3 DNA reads TGTGCCAGCAGCTTAAGCCAGGGGGAAACAGATACGCAGTATTTT. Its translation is CASSLSQGETDTQYF.

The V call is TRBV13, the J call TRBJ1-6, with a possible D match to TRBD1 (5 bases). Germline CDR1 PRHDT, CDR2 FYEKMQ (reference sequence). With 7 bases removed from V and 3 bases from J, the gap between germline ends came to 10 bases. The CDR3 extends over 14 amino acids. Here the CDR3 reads CASTTGDYNSPLHF. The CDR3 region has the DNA TGTGCCAGCACCACGGGGGACTATAATTCACCCCTCCACTTT.

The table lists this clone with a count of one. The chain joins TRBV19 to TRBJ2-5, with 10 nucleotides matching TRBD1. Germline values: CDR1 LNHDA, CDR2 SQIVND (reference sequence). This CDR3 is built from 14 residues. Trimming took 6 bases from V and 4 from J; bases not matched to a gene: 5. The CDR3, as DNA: TGTGCCAGTAGGAGGGGACAGGGGTCAGAGACCCAGTACTTC. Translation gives CASRRGQGSETQYF.

In DNA, the CDR3 is TGTGCCAGCAGCCCTACAGGGGGCTTTGGAAACACCATATATTTT. It yields the protein CASSPTGGFGNTIYF. The chain has TRBV7-3 and TRBJ1-3, with TRBD1 matching 9 bases. The CDR3 consists of 15 residues. Germline V lookup: CDR1 SGHTA, CDR2 FQGTGA. V was clipped by 5 bases and J by 3 bases; unmatched bases: 5.

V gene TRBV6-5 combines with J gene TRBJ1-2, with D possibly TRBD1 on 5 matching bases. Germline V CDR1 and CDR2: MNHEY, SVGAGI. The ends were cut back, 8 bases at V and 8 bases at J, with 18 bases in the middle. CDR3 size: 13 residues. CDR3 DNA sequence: TGTGCCAGCGTCCGGGCAGGGTTGATGGGCTACACCTTC. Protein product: CASVRAGLMGYTF.

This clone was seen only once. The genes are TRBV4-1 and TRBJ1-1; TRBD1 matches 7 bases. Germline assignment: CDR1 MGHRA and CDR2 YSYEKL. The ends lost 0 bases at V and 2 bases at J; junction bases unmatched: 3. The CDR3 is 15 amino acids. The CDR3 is CASSQDRGVNTEAFF. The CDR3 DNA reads TGCGCCAGCAGCCAAGACAGGGGGGTAAACACTGAAGCTTTCTTT.

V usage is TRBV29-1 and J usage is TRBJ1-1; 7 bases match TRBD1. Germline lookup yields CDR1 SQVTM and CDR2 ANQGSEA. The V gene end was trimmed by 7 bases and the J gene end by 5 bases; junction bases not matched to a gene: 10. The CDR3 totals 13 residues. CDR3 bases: TGCAGCGCTGAGGACAGGACCGATACTGAAGCTTTCTTT. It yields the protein CSAEDRTDTEAFF.

In DNA, the CDR3 is TGTGCCAGCAGCTTGCGGAGTGGAAACACCATATATTTT. It translates to CASSLRSGNTIYF. The rearrangement uses TRBV13 and TRBJ1-3; D remains unclear. CDR1 and CDR2 from the germline V gene are PRHDT and FYEKMQ (reference sequence). V was trimmed by 3 bases and J by 3 bases, leaving 6 bases between them. The CDR3 covers 13 residues. Together with reference TRBV13 and TRBJ1-3, the CDR3 gives the full variable domain: AAGVIQSPRHLIKEKRETATLKCYPIPRHDTVYWYQQGPGQDPQFLISFYEKMQSDKGSIPDRFSAQQFSDYHSELNMSSLELGDSALYFCASSLRSGNTIYFGEGSWLTVV.

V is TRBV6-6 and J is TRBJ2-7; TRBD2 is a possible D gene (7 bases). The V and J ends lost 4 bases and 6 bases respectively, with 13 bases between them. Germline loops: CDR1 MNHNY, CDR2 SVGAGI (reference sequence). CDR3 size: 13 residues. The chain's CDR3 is CASSSFGGREQYF. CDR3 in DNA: TGTGCCAGCAGTTCTTTCGGGGGGCGCGAGCAGTACTTC.